The entry that follows covers one T cell receptor (beta chain) sequence. Its recognized antigen is unknown. Base-call qualities are not available, and no considerably larger clone is one nucleotide away. The CDR3 runs 17 amino acids, cysteine and phenylalanine included. The CDR3 DNA has 51 bases and is translated from base 1. Trimming takes 2 bases off V and 3 bases off J; junction bases not matched to a gene: 9. CDR1 and CDR2 are drawn from the germline V gene: SGHRS, YFSETQ. The study evaluated CTLA-4 blockade (ipilimumab) given together with focal radiation therapy in patients who had chemo-refractory metastatic non-small-cell lung cancer. The sample comes from a study of radiotherapy plus CTLA-4 blockade in lung cancer (dated by TCRdb to the late 2010s). Some background on the complete study: Objective responses were observed in 15% to 20% of enrolled patients, and disease control was achieved in 30% to 40%.

The protocol used for the library was the immunoSEQ multiplex PCR assay. The source is immuneACCESS, and TCRdb retained only in-frame sequences with V and J called. Part of the clones is not carried over; for the studies checked, unresolved V genes explain less than half of this, and the remainder is unexplained. This sample has under 40,000 clones in its table, and 65% to 75% of those were observed once. Of the sample, approximately 3.8% is held by the ten largest clones. The full study reports these points: Increased serum interferon-beta after radiation, together with early dynamic changes in blood T cell clones, were reported to be the strongest predictors of response. After treatment with radiotherapy and ipilimumab, TCR clones that came from tumors expanded in the peripheral blood.

The chain was built from TRBV5-1 and TRBJ2-2; 8 nucleotides in the junction match TRBD2. The receptor was isolated from a human donor with non-small cell lung cancer who had stable disease on radiotherapy plus ipilimumab. The sample in question was peripheral blood, obtained from a patient treated with radiotherapy plus ipilimumab. The nucleotides read TGCGCCAGCAGCTTAACCCTAAGCGGGAGTTACACCGGGGAGCTGTTTTTT. Protein translation: CASSLTLSGSYTGELFF.